This T cell receptor (beta chain) was identified in a study of technical replicates of blood from several donors. TCRdb's table, derived via immunoSEQ multiplex PCR, lists solely in-frame clones and lacks some. The sample contains approximately 81,000 clones, approximately 96% of which appear only once. Germline lookup yields CDR1 MNHNS and CDR2 SASEGT. This CDR3 has 15 amino acids. What was sequenced was T cells isolated from PBMCs. This clonotype was sampled from a human donor in good health. The V call is TRBV6-1, the J call TRBJ2-5; D is perhaps TRBD1 (5 bases). The J call may be faulty, since TRBJ2-7 better matches the DNA end. CDR3 coding DNA: TGTGCCAGCAGTGCGACAGCGATTTCCTCCTACGAGCAGTACTTC. Amino acids: CASSATAISSYEQYF.